One and the same sample provided the 19 T cell receptor beta chains below, sequenced in a study of T-cell reconstitution after alpha-beta-depleted transplantation in children. Unique molecular identifiers were used in preparing the TCRbeta library. TCRdb redid the calling of the PCR reads with MiXCR, one entry per CDR3 protein. The top ten clones hold around 4.8% of a sample with some 260,000 distinct CDR3 sequences, 24% of them seen once. The sample here was PBMCs, mostly from graft donor cells, taken 360 days after TCRalphabeta/CD19-depleted stem cell transplant. These receptors were taken from a female patient between 2 and 15 years old who had a stem cell transplant for congenital amegakaryocytic thrombocytopenia, so the T cells may come from the graft donor.

The chain employs TRBV5-1 and TRBJ1-3; D not certain. Trimming removed 0 bases from V and 0 bases from J, with 7 bases in between. The length of the CDR3 is 15 residues. Germline V gene data show CDR1 as SGHRS and CDR2 as YFSETQ. The CDR3 spells CASSLVADSGNTIYF. The DNA of the CDR3 is TGCGCCAGCAGCTTGGTTGCGGACTCTGGAAACACCATATATTTT.

V and J are TRBV12-3 or TRBV12-4 and TRBJ2-7; D is undetermined. V shed 6 bases and J shed 5 bases, with 11 bases lying between them. The CDR3 consists of 12 residues. The DNA for the CDR3 is TGTGCCAGCAGCCCTACCCCCAACGAGCAGTACTTC. Translation gives CASSPTPNEQYF.

The genes are TRBV4-3 and TRBJ2-1, with 10 nucleotides matching TRBD2. CDR3 length: 16 residues. Trimming took 0 bases from V and 2 from J; bases not matched to a gene: 1. Germline CDR1 reads LGHNA; CDR2 reads YSLEER. CDR3 amino acids: CASSQDLAGAYNEQFF. CDR3 nucleotide sequence: TGCGCCAGCAGCCAAGATCTAGCGGGAGCCTACAATGAGCAGTTCTTC.

This chain joins TRBV7-2 and TRBJ2-2, with TRBD2 matching 10 bases. CDR1 SGHTA and CDR2 FQGNSA come from the germline V gene. With V trimmed by 7 bases and J by 1 base, 9 bases remained unmatched. This CDR3 is built from 17 residues. The CDR3 here is CASKGLAHAGNTGELFF. The CDR3 region has the DNA TGTGCCAGCAAGGGACTAGCGCATGCCGGGAACACCGGGGAGCTGTTTTTT.

This clonotype was seen at least ten times. The rearrangement links TRBV20-1 to TRBJ2-1; 12 nucleotides line up with TRBD2. V was clipped by 5 bases and J by 2 bases; unmatched bases: 1. CDR3 length: 14 amino acids. CDR1 is DFQATT and CDR2 is SNEGSKA in the germline V gene (reference sequence). The CDR3 nucleotides are TGCAGTGCTTGGACTAGCGGGGCCTACAATGAGCAGTTCTTC. Translating it yields CSAWTSGAYNEQFF.

This clonotype was seen more than once but under ten times. This chain uses TRBV10-3 with TRBJ2-3; TRBD1 aligns across 9 bases. V lost 7 bases to trimming and J lost 5 bases; unmatched junction nucleotides: 7. Germline V gene lookup returns CDR1 ENHRY and CDR2 SYGVKD. CDR3 size: 14 residues. The CDR3 region is CAIKFGQGLDTQYF. In DNA form, the CDR3 reads TGTGCCATCAAGTTCGGACAGGGGTTAGATACGCAGTATTTT.

The chain employs TRBV4-1 and TRBJ2-5; perhaps TRBD1 as D (6 bases). CDR3 length equals 14 residues. Deletions cut 0 bases from V and 5 bases from J, with 10 bases between. CDR1 MGHRA and CDR2 YSYEKL come from the germline V gene. The CDR3 DNA sequence: TGCGCCAGCAGCCAAGAAAGGACAGTTGAGACCCAGTACTTC. As protein: CASSQERTVETQYF.

The sample holds a few counts of this clonotype. This rearrangement joins TRBV28 to TRBJ2-7, with 8 bases matching TRBD1. V was clipped by 3 bases and J by 4 bases; unmatched bases: 14. Looked up from germline, CDR1 is MDHEN and CDR2 is SYDVKM. The CDR3 extends over 17 amino acids. DNA for the CDR3: TGTGCCAGCAGTTTCTTCCCCCCCAGGCAGGGGGCTTACGAGCAGTACTTC. The encoded protein is CASSFFPPRQGAYEQYF.

In this sample, this clonotype turned up once. The chain is built from TRBV20-1 and TRBJ2-3; TRBD1 matches 10 bases. The V segment lost 6 bases and the J segment 4 bases; nucleotides outside the gene matches: 7. The germline CDR1 and CDR2 sequences are DFQATT and SNEGSKA (reference sequence). There are 14 residues in the CDR3. For the CDR3, the DNA is TGCAGTGCCCCGTGGACAGGGGGGCCAGATACGCAGTATTTT. This codes for CSAPWTGGPDTQYF.

V gene TRBV28 combines with J gene TRBJ2-2; D gene ambiguous. The germline gives CDR1 MDHEN, CDR2 SYDVKM. Trimming took 0 bases from V and 1 from J, leaving 9 bases between them. The CDR3 is 16 residues long. The CDR3 spells CASSLWQVVNTGELFF. CDR3 in DNA: TGTGCCAGCAGTTTATGGCAGGTGGTGAACACCGGGGAGCTGTTTTTT. Full variable domain (outside the CDR3, taken from reference TRBV28 and TRBJ2-2): DVKVTQSSRYLVKRTGEKVFLECVQDMDHENMFWYRQDPGLGLRLIYFSYDVKMKEKGDIPEGYSVSREKKERFSLILESASTNQTSMYLCASSLWQVVNTGELFFGEGSRLTVL.

The CDR3 DNA reads TGCGCCAGCAGCTGGGCCACTGGGGTTCGTGGGGAGACCCAGTACTTC. Translated: CASSWATGVRGETQYF. The V call is TRBV5-1, the J call TRBJ2-5; D is uncertain. This CDR3 is built from 16 residues. V dropped 3 bases and J dropped 5 bases, with 20 bases sitting between them. Germline loops: CDR1 SGHRS, CDR2 YFSETQ.

This clonotype was observed a few times. This chain links TRBV11-2 with TRBJ2-7, with 9 bases lining up with TRBD1. The CDR3 spans 17 residues. V lost 5 bases and J lost 2; bases outside the gene matches: 13. Germline assignment: CDR1 SGHAT and CDR2 FQNNGV. The CDR3 reads CASSPRLKTGGPYEQYF. The DNA for the CDR3 is TGTGCCAGCAGCCCCCGCCTTAAGACAGGGGGTCCCTACGAGCAGTACTTC.

This clonotype was recorded a few times. V gene TRBV24-1 combines with J gene TRBJ2-3; 7 bases map to TRBD2. CDR3 length equals 13 residues. Germline CDR1 reads KGHDR; CDR2 reads SFDVKD. Trimming at V came to 7 bases and at J to 3 bases, leaving 3 bases not matched to a gene. In DNA form, the CDR3 reads TGTGCCACCAGGGCGGGAGCGACAGATACGCAGTATTTT. Protein sequence: CATRAGATDTQYF.

This clonotype appeared a few times. The chain is built from TRBV20-1 and TRBJ1-3; D is unresolved. V was clipped by 0 bases and J by 6 bases, with 12 bases between them. The CDR3 spans 14 residues. Germline V lookup: CDR1 DFQATT, CDR2 SNEGSKA (reference sequence). In DNA, the CDR3 is TGCAGTGCTAGAGATATCGAGTGGCCAAACACCATATATTTT. It specifies CSARDIEWPNTIYF.

The chain uses TRBV30 and TRBJ2-2; D may be TRBD1 (5 bases). CDR3 length: 14 amino acids. Germline assignment: CDR1 GTSNPN and CDR2 SVGIG (reference sequence). V was pared by 3 bases and J by 4 bases, with 12 bases between. The CDR3 nucleotides are TGTGCCTGGAGGGGGCGAGTGAGCACCGGGGAGCTGTTTTTT. It specifies CAWRGRVSTGELFF.

V gene TRBV28 combines with J gene TRBJ2-5, with D unclear. V dropped 5 bases and J dropped 5 bases, with 18 bases sitting between them. This CDR3 has 15 amino acids. Looked up from germline, CDR1 is MDHEN and CDR2 is SYDVKM. The CDR3 spells CASSIPRHTRETQYF. The CDR3 DNA reads as TGTGCCAGCAGTATTCCCAGGCATACAAGGGAGACCCAGTACTTC.

This clonotype was counted between two and nine times. J is TRBJ2-5 and V is TRBV21-1; the listed D gene, TRBD2, was not tested against the DNA. TRBV21-1 corresponds to a pseudogene. The CDR3 loop spans 15 amino acids. The CDR3 here is CASSGGGLAGETQYF. CDR3 DNA sequence: TGTGCCAGCAGCGGAGGGGGGCTAGCGGGCGAGACCCAGTACTTC.

The chain employs TRBV28 and TRBJ1-1; perhaps TRBD1 as D (6 bases). CDR1 MDHEN and CDR2 SYDVKM come from the germline V gene. CDR3 length: 15 residues. V lost 5 bases and J lost 1, with 14 bases in between. DNA of the CDR3: TGTGCCAGCAGTCCCCGCCCGGGGGCGAACACTGAAGCTTTCTTT. The encoded protein is CASSPRPGANTEAFF.

This chain uses TRBV4-1 with TRBJ1-5; no firm D call. Trimming left V 3 bases short and J 3 bases short, with 6 bases between. The CDR3 spans 13 residues. Germline V CDR1 and CDR2: MGHRA, YSYEKL. CDR3 in amino acids: CASSHGPNQPQHF. As DNA, the CDR3 is TGCGCCAGCAGCCACGGACCCAATCAGCCCCAGCATTTT.